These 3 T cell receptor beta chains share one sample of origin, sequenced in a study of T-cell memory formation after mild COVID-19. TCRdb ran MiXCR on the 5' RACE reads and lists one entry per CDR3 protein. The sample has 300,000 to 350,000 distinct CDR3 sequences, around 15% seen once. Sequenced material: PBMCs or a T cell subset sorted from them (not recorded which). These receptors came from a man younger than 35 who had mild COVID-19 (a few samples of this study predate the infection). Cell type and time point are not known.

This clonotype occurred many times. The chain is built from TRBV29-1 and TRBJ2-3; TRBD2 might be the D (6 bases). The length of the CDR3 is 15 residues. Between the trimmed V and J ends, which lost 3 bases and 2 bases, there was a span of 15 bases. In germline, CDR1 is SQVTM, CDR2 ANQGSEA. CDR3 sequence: CSVDGGARSTDTQYF. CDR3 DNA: TGCAGCGTTGACGGCGGGGCCCGTTCCACAGATACGCAGTATTTT.

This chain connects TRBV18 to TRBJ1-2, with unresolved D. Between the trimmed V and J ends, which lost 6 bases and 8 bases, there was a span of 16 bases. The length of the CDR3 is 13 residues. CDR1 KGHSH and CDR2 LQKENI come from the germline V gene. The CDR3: CASSEEYTTGYTF. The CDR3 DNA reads TGTGCCAGCTCCGAGGAATACACCACGGGCTACACCTTC.

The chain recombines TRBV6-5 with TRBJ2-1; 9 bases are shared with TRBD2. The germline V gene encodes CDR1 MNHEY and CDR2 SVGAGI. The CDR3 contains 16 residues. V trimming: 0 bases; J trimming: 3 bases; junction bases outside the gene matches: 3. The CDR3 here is CASSYSPSGVYNEQFF. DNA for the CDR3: TGTGCCAGCAGTTACTCGCCTAGCGGGGTCTACAATGAGCAGTTCTTC.